This T cell receptor beta chain was profiled in a study of cytotoxic CD8 clonotypes in ibrutinib-treated CLL (dated by TCRdb to the early 2020s). In terms of the full investigation: The cohort had about a dozen relapsed/refractory and more than 14 treatment-naive patients; some 17 were IGHV unmutated. Responses were partial in some 24 patients and complete in 2; after median about 70 months follow-up, about 14 stayed in remission and some twelve progressed. Samples at response were collected after a median of about 11 months of treatment, with a range of about 6 to 40 months. An average of about 260,000 productive templates and around 100,000 productive rearrangements was obtained per sample. Longitudinal samples were available for 26 of the 86 trial participants. Cryopreserved peripheral blood mononuclear cells were obtained prior to treatment, at the time of response, and at either disease progression or sustained remission. Every remission and progressive disease sample was obtained while ibrutinib was still being received by the patients.

Of note for this clone: Which antigen it targets is not known. Within one base of it there is no much larger clone, and no base qualities were kept.

V is shortened by 4 bases, J by 10 bases, and the region joining them spans 21 bases. The CDR3 contains 15 residues, cysteine and phenylalanine counted. Only CDR3 DNA is held: 45 bases, read in frame from base 1. The germline V gene specifies SGDLS as CDR1 and YYNGEE as CDR2. Sample time point, as interpreted from the label and publication: approximately eleven months on ibrutinib. For TCR beta library preparation, around 1.8 micrograms of genomic DNA were extracted from the cryopreserved PBMCs. Longitudinal blood samples from CLL patients on ibrutinib monotherapy underwent high-throughput TCR beta sequencing. The patients took part in an open-label, single-center phase 2 trial of ibrutinib monotherapy. General study outcomes and caveats: Sampling times were not matched between sustained-remission and progressing patients, and lymph node repertoires were not studied. At baseline, clonality was higher than in age-matched healthy donors and showed a strong correlation with circulating CD8+ T-cell counts. Public clonotypes were rare and either shrank or stayed stable during treatment, and the rise in clonality at ibrutinib response reflected expansion of private clonotypes. An increase in clonality was observed at ibrutinib response, with clonality remaining stable during sustained remission and falling back toward baseline at progression.

A MiSeq instrument was used for deep resolution sequencing, which targeted depths ranging from 1 in 1 million up to 1 in 200,000 T cells, with coverage averaging 10x for each clonotype. TCR beta libraries were generated with the immunoSEQ hsTCRB Kit. The original pipeline was this. Data were analyzed with ImmunoSEQ Data Assistant and ImmunoSEQ Analyzer, with V, D and J genes assigned per IMGT definitions. Clonality, which ranges from 0 to 1, was calculated by subtracting the normalized Shannon entropy of productive rearrangement frequencies from one. Public clonotype analysis was restricted to overrepresented clonotypes comprising at least 0.05% of each patient's repertoire. Thirteen age-matched healthy donor repertoires from immuneACCESS were used as controls for clonality. TCRdb limited this immuneACCESS table to in-frame rearrangements with V and J called. A share of clones is missing; checked studies link under half to unresolved V genes, and the rest is unexplained. That table supplies the V and J calls and clone size; D and trimming were determined from the DNA. The table for this sample lists some 200,000 clones; 60% to 80% of them were counted only once. The ten largest account for approximately 5.9% of the sample.

Specimen: PBMCs, collected after 12 months of ibrutinib treatment. Recombination joined TRBV9 with TRBJ2-1; the D call is tentative, TRBD1 or TRBD2, as each matches 5 bases. This receptor was obtained from a human donor with chronic lymphocytic leukemia. The CDR3 is CASSHPTRRGNEQFF. The nucleotides are TGTGCCAGCAGCCATCCTACTAGAAGGGGAAACGAGCAGTTCTTC.